This T cell receptor beta chain comes out of a study of OX40 agonist ivuxolimab in advanced cancers. Across the whole study: Ivuxolimab, an agonistic anti-OX40 (CD134) antibody, was given to patients. From 23 to 79 years was the age range, with a mean of approximately 58 years, and about 78% were male.

Sequenced by immunoSEQ multiplex PCR; TCRdb stores in-frame clones only, minus some. The sample consists of 65,000 to 75,000 clones, 75% to 90% of them appearing once. Trimming stripped 6 bases from V and 6 bases from J, with 9 bases between. This CDR3 spans 11 amino acids. This clone was picked up a small number of times. Its antigen is unknown. Overall study findings and caveats: Doses of 0.1 to 3.0 mg/kg were accompanied by clonal expansion of CD4+ and CD8+ blood T cells by week 6.

The chain recombines TRBV6-7 with TRBJ2-7; no reliable D call. TRBV6-7 is placed among ORFs of uncertain function. The material sequenced was CD4+ or CD8+ T cells sorted from blood, taken in a trial of the OX40 agonist ivuxolimab. This TCR was sampled from an adult with an advanced solid tumor such as melanoma, head and neck, liver or kidney cancer. The chain's CDR3 is CASSCLSEQYF. The CDR3 region has the DNA TGTGCCAGCAGCTGCCTTTCCGAGCAGTACTTC.